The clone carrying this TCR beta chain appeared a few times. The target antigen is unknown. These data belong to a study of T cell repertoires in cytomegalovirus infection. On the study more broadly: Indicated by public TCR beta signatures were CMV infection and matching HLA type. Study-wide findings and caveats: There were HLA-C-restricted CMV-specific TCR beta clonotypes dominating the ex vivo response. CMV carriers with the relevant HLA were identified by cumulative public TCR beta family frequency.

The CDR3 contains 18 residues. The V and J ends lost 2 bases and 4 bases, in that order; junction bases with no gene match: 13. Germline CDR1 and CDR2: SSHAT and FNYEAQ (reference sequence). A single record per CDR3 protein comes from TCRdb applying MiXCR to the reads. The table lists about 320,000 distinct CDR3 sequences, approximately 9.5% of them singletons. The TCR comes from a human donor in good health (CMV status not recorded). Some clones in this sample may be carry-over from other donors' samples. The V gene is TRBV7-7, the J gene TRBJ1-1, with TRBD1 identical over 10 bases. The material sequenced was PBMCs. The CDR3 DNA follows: TGTGCCAGCAGCTTACGACAGGGGGCCGCCTGGGGAGGCACTGAAGCTTTCTTT. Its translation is CASSLRQGAAWGGTEAFF.